This T cell receptor (beta chain) was documented in a study of blood T cell repertoires in COVID-19. Study at large: Specimens from acute and convalescent COVID-19 originated in the United States, Italy and Spain. Sources were T cells, B-cell-depleted T cells, or PBMCs; the material itself was cDNA or gDNA.

The method was immunoSEQ multiplex PCR; TCRdb's version includes in-frame clones alone and lacks a portion of them. The sample records roughly 250,000 clones, approximately 91% being singletons. The CDR3 totals 13 residues. Germline V gene data show CDR1 as SGDLS and CDR2 as YYNGEE. V shed 7 bases and J 7 bases; nucleotides not matched to a gene: 8. Those enrolled, adults aged roughly 18 to 90 years, came from about two dozen US areas. Clinical history as reported by participants underpinned cohort assignment. The sequenced material came from PBMCs or T cells enriched from blood (not recorded which). The sequence came from a middle-aged woman with acute COVID-19. J is TRBJ2-7 and V is TRBV9, with 10 positions matching TRBD1. The CDR3 is CASSGTGALEQYF. CDR3 nucleotide sequence: TGTGCCAGCTCCGGGACAGGGGCCTTGGAGCAGTACTTC.